This T cell receptor (beta chain) derives from a study of CD8+ T cells in alopecia areata. In each case, RNA was isolated and then reverse transcribed into cDNA as the sequencing template. Method: immunoSEQ multiplex PCR; TCRdb's copy keeps in-frame clones and lacks some. This table holds about 290,000 clones, roughly 64% found once. Regarding the study as a whole: Normal skin's resident alphabeta T cells are also sequenced in scalp samples. Unlike in mice, where it was clearer, TCR sharing across patients was less clear, possibly HLA-related. Treatment with tofacitinib significantly lowered scalp clonality and reduced expanded CD8+ clones among the top 100.

For this clone: Antigen: not known.

The CDR3 loop spans 15 amino acids. Germline V gene sequence: CDR1 SGHVS, CDR2 FQNEAQ. The V segment lost 5 bases and the J segment 0 bases; nucleotides outside the gene matches: 6. The treatment was: oral pan-JAK inhibitor, 5-10 mg twice daily. The study team obtained lesional scalp punch biopsies and peripheral blood from alopecia areata patients. Material: CD4+ T cells sorted from blood, obtained at week 24, from a patient treated with tofacitinib. The chain is built from TRBV7-8 and TRBJ1-1, with TRBD1 matching 7 bases. The origin of this receptor is a human donor with alopecia areata. In DNA, the CDR3 is TGTGCCAGCAGCATCCGACAGGGTTTGAACACTGAAGCTTTCTTT. Protein: CASSIRQGLNTEAFF. The entire variable domain, with the rest obtained from reference TRBV7-8 and TRBJ1-1, is as follows: GAGVSQSPRYKVAKRGQDVALRCDPISGHVSLFWYQQALGQGPEFLTYFQNEAQLDKSGLPSDRFFAERPEGSVSTLKIQRTQQEDSAVYLCASSIRQGLNTEAFFGQGTRLTVV.